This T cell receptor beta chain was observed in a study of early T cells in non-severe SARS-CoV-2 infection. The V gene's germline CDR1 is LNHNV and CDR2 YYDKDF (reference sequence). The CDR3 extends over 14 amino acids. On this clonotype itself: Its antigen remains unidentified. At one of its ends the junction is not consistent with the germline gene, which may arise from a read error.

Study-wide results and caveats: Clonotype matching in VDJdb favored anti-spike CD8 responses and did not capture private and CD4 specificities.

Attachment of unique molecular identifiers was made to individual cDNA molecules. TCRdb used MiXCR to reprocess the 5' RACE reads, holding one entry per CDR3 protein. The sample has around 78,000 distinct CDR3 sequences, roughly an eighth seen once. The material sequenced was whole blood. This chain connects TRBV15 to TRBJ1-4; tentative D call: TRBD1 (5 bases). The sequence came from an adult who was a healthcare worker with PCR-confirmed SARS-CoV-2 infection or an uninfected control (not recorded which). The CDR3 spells CVTSREPQDEKLFF. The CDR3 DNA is TGTGTCACCAGCAGAGAACCACAGGATGAAAAACTGTTTTTT.